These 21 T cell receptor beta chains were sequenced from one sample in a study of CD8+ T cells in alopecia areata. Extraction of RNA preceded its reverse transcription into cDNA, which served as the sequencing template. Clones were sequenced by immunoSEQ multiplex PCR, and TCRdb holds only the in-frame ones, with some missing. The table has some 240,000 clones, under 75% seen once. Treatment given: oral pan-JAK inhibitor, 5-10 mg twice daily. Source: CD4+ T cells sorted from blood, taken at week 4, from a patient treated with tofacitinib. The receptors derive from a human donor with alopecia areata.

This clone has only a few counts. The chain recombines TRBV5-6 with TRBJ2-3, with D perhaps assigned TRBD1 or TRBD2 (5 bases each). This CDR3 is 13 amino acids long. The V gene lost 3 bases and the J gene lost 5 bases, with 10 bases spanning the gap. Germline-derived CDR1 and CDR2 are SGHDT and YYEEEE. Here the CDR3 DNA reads TGTGCCAGCAGCTCCGGGGACGGAGATACGCAGTATTTT. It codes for CASSSGDGDTQYF.

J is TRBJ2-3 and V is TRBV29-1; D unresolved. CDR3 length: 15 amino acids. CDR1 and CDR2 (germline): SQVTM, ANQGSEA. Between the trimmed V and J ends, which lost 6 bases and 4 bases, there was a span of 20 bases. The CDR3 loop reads CSVVGVGPAPDTQYF. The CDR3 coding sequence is TGCAGCGTGGTCGGCGTGGGCCCAGCCCCAGATACGCAGTATTTT.

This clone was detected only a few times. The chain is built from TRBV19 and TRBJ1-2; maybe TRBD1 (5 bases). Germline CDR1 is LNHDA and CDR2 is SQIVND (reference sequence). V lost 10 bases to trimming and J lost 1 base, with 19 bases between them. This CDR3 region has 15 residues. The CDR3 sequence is CATPIGEINNYGYTF. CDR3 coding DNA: TGTGCCACCCCAATAGGGGAGATAAATAACTATGGCTACACCTTC. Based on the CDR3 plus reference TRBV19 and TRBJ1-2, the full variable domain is DGGITQSPKYLFRKEGQNVTLSCEQNLNHDAMYWYRQDPGQGLRLIYYSQIVNDFQKGDIAEGYSVSREKKESFPLTVTSAQKNPTAFYLCATPIGEINNYGYTFGSGTRLTVV.

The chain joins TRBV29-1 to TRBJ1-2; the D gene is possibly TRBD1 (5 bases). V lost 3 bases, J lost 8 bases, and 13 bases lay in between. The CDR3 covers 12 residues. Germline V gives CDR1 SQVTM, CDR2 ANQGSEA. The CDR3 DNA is TGCAGCGTTGAGGCGGGGCTAGGGGGCTACACCTTC. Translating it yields CSVEAGLGGYTF.

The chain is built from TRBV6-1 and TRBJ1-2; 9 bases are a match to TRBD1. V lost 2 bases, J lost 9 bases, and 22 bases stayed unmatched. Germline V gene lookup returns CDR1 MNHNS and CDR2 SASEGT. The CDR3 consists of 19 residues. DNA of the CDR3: TGTGCCAGCAGTGAATGGGGCTTGGGGACAGGGTCGGGTTTCGTGAGCTACACCTTC. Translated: CASSEWGLGTGSGFVSYTF.

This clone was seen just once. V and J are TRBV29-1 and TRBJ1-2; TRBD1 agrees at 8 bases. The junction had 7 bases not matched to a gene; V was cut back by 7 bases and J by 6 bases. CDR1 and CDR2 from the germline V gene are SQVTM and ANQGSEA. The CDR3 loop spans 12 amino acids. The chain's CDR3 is CSDRTGYDGYTF. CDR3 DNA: TGCAGCGACCGGACAGGGTACGATGGCTACACCTTC.

The CDR3, as DNA: TGTGCCAGCAGCTCGAACAGGGGGTCAGTAGGTGGCTACACCTTC. This translates into CASSSNRGSVGGYTF. This chain joins TRBV7-2 and TRBJ1-2; 8 bases agree with TRBD1. The CDR3 is 15 amino acids. Per the germline V gene, CDR1 is SGHTA and CDR2 is FQGNSA. Losses at the gene ends were 4 bases for V and 7 bases for J; bases not matched to a gene: 11.

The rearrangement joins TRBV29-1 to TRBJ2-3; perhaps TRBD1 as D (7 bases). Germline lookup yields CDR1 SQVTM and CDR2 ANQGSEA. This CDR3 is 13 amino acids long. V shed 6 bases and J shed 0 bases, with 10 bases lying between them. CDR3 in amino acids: CSVEGASTDTQYF. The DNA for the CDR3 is TGCAGCGTGGAGGGGGCTAGCACAGATACGCAGTATTTT.

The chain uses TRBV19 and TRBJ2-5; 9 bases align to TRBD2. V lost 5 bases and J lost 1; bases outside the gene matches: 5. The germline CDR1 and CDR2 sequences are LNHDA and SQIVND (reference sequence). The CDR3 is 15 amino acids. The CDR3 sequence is CASSLLAGLQETQYF. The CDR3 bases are TGTGCCAGTAGTTTGCTAGCGGGGCTCCAAGAGACCCAGTACTTC.

The CDR3 loop is CASSVGDRAGYEQYF. Written as DNA, the CDR3 is TGTGCCAGCAGCGTAGGGGACCGAGCAGGTTACGAGCAGTACTTC. The chain carries TRBV9 and TRBJ2-7; possibly TRBD1 or TRBD2 for D (5 bases each). V shed 0 bases and J shed 4 bases, with 14 bases lying between them. This CDR3 is 15 amino acids long. Germline CDR1 is SGDLS and CDR2 is YYNGEE. The full variable domain, rest sourced from reference TRBV9 and TRBJ2-7, is DSGVTQTPKHLITATGQRVTLRCSPRSGDLSVYWYQQSLDQGLQFLIQYYNGEERAKGNILERFSAQQFPDLHSELNLSSLELGDSALYFCASSVGDRAGYEQYFGPGTRLTVT.

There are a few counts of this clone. The CDR3 DNA is TGCAGCGTTGTGCGGGAAGAGACCCAGTACTTC. Translated: CSVVREETQYF. The J gene is TRBJ2-5, the V gene TRBV29-1; possible D gene TRBD2, 5 bases. This CDR3 has 11 residues. Germline CDR1 is SQVTM and CDR2 is ANQGSEA. Trimming left V 4 bases short and J 3 bases short, with 6 bases between.

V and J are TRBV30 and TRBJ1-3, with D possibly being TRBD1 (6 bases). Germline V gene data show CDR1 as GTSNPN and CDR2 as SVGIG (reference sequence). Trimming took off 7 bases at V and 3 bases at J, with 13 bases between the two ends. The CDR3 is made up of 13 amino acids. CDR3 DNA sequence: TGTGCCTCAATACAGGGATTTGGAAACACCATATATTTT. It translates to CASIQGFGNTIYF.

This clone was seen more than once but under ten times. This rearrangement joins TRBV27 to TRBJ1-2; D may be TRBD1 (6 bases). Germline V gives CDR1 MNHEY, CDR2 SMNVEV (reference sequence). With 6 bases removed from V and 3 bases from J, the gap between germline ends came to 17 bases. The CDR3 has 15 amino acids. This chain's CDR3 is CASSFTNRDDYGYTF. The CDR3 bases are TGTGCCAGCAGCTTTACAAACAGGGATGACTATGGCTACACCTTC.

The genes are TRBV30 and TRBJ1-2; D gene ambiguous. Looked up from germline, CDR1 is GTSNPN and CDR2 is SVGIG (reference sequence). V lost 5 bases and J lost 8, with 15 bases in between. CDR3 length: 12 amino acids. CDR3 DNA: TGTGCCTGGTCGGGCCAACACATAGGCTACACCTTC. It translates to CAWSGQHIGYTF.

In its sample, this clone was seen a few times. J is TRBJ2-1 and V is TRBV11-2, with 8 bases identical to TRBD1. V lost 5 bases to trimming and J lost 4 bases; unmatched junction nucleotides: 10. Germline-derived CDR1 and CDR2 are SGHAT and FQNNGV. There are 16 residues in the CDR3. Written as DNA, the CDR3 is TGTGCCAGCAGCGGACAGGGTCAACTGCGTTACAATGAGCAGTTCTTC. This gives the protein CASSGQGQLRYNEQFF.

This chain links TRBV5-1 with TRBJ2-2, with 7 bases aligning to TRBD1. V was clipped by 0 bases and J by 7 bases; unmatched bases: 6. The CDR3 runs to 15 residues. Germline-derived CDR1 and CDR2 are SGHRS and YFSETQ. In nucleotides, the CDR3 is TGCGCCAGCAGCTTGGCCGGACAGGAAAACGGGGAGCTGTTTTTT. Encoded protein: CASSLAGQENGELFF.

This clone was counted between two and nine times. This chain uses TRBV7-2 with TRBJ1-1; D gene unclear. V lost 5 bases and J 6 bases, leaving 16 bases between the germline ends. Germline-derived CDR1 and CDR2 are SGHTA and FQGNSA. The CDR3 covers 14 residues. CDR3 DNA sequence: TGTGCCAGCAGCGAAGGGCCTGTTGGTGCTGAAGCTTTCTTT. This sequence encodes CASSEGPVGAEAFF. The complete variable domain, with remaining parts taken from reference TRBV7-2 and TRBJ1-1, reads GAGVSQSPSNKVTEKGKDVELRCDPISGHTALYWYRQSLGQGLEFLIYFQGNSAPDKSGLPSDRFSAERTGGSVSTLTIQRTQQEDSAVYLCASSEGPVGAEAFFGQGTRLTVV.

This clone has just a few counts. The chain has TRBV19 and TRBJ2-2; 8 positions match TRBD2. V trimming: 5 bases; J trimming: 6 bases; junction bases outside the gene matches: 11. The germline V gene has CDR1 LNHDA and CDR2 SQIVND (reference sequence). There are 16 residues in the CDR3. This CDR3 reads CASSPVPKRGSGELFF. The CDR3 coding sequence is TGTGCCAGTAGTCCGGTCCCTAAGCGGGGGTCCGGGGAGCTGTTTTTT.

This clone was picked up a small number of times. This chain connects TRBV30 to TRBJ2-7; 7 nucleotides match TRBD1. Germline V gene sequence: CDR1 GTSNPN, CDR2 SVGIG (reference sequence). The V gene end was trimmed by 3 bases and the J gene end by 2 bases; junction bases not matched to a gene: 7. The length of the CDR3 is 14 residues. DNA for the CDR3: TGTGCCTGGAGGGTGAGACAGGGCCCCTACGAGCAGTACTTC. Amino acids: CAWRVRQGPYEQYF.

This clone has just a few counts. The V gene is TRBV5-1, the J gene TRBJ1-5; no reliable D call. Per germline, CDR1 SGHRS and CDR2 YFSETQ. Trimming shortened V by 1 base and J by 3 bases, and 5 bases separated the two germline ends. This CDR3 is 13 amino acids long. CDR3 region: CASSLTINQPQHF. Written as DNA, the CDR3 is TGCGCCAGCAGCTTGACAATCAATCAGCCCCAGCATTTT.

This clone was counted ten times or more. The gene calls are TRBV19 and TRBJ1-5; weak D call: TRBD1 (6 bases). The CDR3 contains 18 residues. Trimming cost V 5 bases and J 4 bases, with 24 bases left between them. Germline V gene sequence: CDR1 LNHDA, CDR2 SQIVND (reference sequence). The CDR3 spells CASSPGGHLTARNQPQHF. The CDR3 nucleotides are TGTGCCAGTAGTCCGGGGGGGCACTTAACGGCACGGAATCAGCCCCAGCATTTT.